This note documents a single T cell receptor beta chain sequence. The junction and the germline gene differ at one end; a read error may be behind it. This sample was included in a study of blood T cells in healthy people across ages. Alongside a J-beta primer mix, a sample-barcoded 5' primer served in a second PCR lasting 7 to 11 cycles. TCRdb re-analysed the 5' RACE reads in MiXCR, keeping a single row per CDR3 protein. The data contain approximately 490,000 distinct CDR3 sequences, 20% to 30% of them singletons. From germline, CDR1 is SSHAT and CDR2 FNYEAQ (reference sequence). The CDR3 extends over 14 amino acids. The same specimen was also included in a second study, on T cells of mothers and their children. As that study records: Several children and their three healthy Caucasian mothers were the donors.

The chain combines TRBV7-7 with TRBJ2-5; possibly TRBD2 for D (5 bases). The sequence was collected from a boy aged 5-17 years in good health. Sequenced material: blood. This CDR3 is CASSLAPGLETQYF. As DNA, the CDR3 is TGTGCTAGCAGCTTAGCGCCCGGGTTAGAGACCCAGTACTTC. Full variable domain (remainder filled in from reference TRBV7-7 and TRBJ2-5): GAGVSQSPRYKVTKRGQDVTLRCDPISSHATLYWYQQALGQGPEFLTYFNYEAQPDKSGLPSDRFSAERPEGSISTLTIQRTEQRDSAMYRCASSLAPGLETQYFGPGTRLLVL.